This TCR beta chain stems from a study of blood T cell repertoires in COVID-19. On the study more broadly: Samples taken during acute and convalescent COVID-19 were collected in the United States, Italy and Spain. Sources were T cells, B-cell-depleted T cells, or PBMCs; the material itself was cDNA or gDNA.

In the original processing: Estimation of nucleated cell counts relied on the amplification of reference gene primers. Profiling relied on immunoSEQ multiplex PCR, and the TCRdb table lists in-frame clones only, not all of them. V and J calls and clone size are given by that table; D and trimming were obtained from the DNA. The profile covers 200,000 or so clones, with around 84% appearing a single time and about 20% taken by the ten largest. Germline loops: CDR1 LNHDA, CDR2 SQIVND (reference sequence). Trimming removed 9 bases at V and 4 bases at J, with 10 bases between. The CDR3 totals 13 residues.

V usage is TRBV19 and J usage is TRBJ1-6; D might be TRBD1 (5 bases). The sequenced sample consisted of peripheral blood. The TCR originated in a human donor in a cohort sampled during active COVID-19. This CDR3 is CASADTYNSPLHF. In DNA, the CDR3 is TGTGCCAGCGCGGACACTTATAATTCACCCCTCCACTTT.